The T cell receptor (beta chain) described here comes from a study of molecular identifiers for immune sequencing clone quantification. This CDR3 has 18 amino acids. V lost 0 bases to trimming and J lost 0 bases; unmatched junction nucleotides: 8. The germline V gene encodes CDR1 SGHTA and CDR2 FQGTGA. Listed TCR primers and previously described methods were used for bulk TCR libraries. TCRdb analysed the PCR reads with MiXCR anew, one entry per CDR3 protein. This table holds about 65,000 distinct CDR3 sequences, less than 20% found once. V usage is TRBV7-3 and J usage is TRBJ2-1; 7 bases match TRBD2. The specimen was naive CD8+ T cells from blood, with Jurkat cell RNA spiked in. The subset here: FACS-sorted CD8+CD4-CCR7+CD45RA+ naive T cells. The sequence came from a human donor in good health. Some libraries in this study had Jurkat cell RNA spiked in. The CDR3 loop reads CASSLTGSGTNSYNEQFF. The DNA for the CDR3 is TGTGCCAGCAGCTTAACTGGGAGCGGGACCAACTCCTACAATGAGCAGTTCTTC.